Listed here is a single T cell receptor (beta chain). This entry comes from a study of blood T cell repertoires in COVID-19. Study background: Samples taken during acute and convalescent COVID-19 were collected in the United States, Italy and Spain. Sources were T cells, B-cell-depleted T cells, or PBMCs; the material itself was cDNA or gDNA.

How the authors handled the data: Scientists estimated how many nucleated cells there were by amplifying reference gene primers. Generated by immunoSEQ multiplex PCR, the TCRdb table keeps only in-frame clones and is missing some. V and J calls and clone size are those listed in that table; D and trimming were worked out from the DNA. The data show approximately 340,000 clones, about 91% seen once. The junction had 4 bases not matched to a gene; V was cut back by 5 bases and J by 3 bases. The CDR3 is made up of 14 amino acids. The germline gives CDR1 WNHNN, CDR2 SYGVQD (reference sequence). Sequenced: peripheral blood. The receptor comes from a man aged 25-45 years with COVID-19, enrolled during active disease. V gene TRBV10-1 combines with J gene TRBJ2-3; 8 bases fit TRBD1. The CDR3 sequence: CASSPRGRTDTQYF. CDR3 sequence (DNA): TGCGCCAGCAGTCCCAGGGGGCGGACAGATACGCAGTATTTT.